This entry lists 19 T cell receptor beta chains sequenced from one sample in a study of T cells in Graves' hyperthyroidism and ophthalmopathy. Amplification of TCR beta CDR3 regions was performed using RNA transcripts as template. HTBI primers were used for first-round RT-PCR of the TCR CDR3. TCRdb reprocessed the multiplex PCR reads with MiXCR, giving one entry per CDR3 protein. The data hold a few hundred thousand distinct CDR3 sequences, with about 14% observed a single time. Sequencing used blood. Source of these receptors: a woman aged 40 to 49 with Graves' hyperthyroidism.

This clonotype was detected a few times. The chain is built from TRBV20-1 and TRBJ2-1; D may be TRBD2 (7 bases). V gave up 7 bases and J gave up 4 bases, with 20 bases separating them. The germline V gene encodes CDR1 DFQATT and CDR2 SNEGSKA (reference sequence). There are 15 residues in the CDR3. The CDR3 reads CSGGRLGGLYNEQFF. In DNA form, the CDR3 reads TGCAGTGGGGGACGGTTGGGGGGGCTTTACAATGAGCAGTTCTTC.

The chain has TRBV24-1 and TRBJ1-2; D is uncertain. Germline V lookup: CDR1 KGHDR, CDR2 SFDVKD. V was trimmed by 4 bases and J by 6 bases, leaving 14 bases between them. The CDR3 totals 14 residues. CDR3 DNA sequence: TGTGCCACCAGTGACCGGCGCCGTGGGGATGGCTACACCTTC. This sequence encodes CATSDRRRGDGYTF.

This clonotype was seen many times. V usage is TRBV7-9 and J usage is TRBJ2-1, with TRBD2 identical over 8 bases. CDR1 and CDR2 from the germline V gene are SEHNR and FQNEAQ (reference sequence). The trim removed 5 bases at V and 7 bases at J, leaving 10 bases unmatched. This CDR3 has 15 residues. CDR3: CASSAPGLVGNEQFF. The DNA for the CDR3 is TGTGCCAGCAGCGCCCCGGGACTAGTGGGTAATGAGCAGTTCTTC.

At least ten counts were recorded for this clonotype. The chain carries TRBV30 and TRBJ2-1, with 7 bases aligning to TRBD2. V shed 4 bases and J 8 bases; nucleotides not matched to a gene: 17. CDR3 length: 16 residues. The germline V gene encodes CDR1 GTSNPN and CDR2 SVGIG (reference sequence). The CDR3: CAWTSGISGRRYEQFF. The DNA of the CDR3 is TGTGCCTGGACTTCTGGGATTAGCGGGCGTAGGTATGAGCAGTTCTTC.

This clonotype has just one count. This may stem from a read error, because a much larger clone lies one nucleotide away. The chain employs TRBV11-3 and TRBJ2-3; TRBD1 aligns across 8 bases. J was trimmed by 1 base and V by 0 bases; bases with no gene match: 0. This CDR3 spans 15 amino acids. Germline V gene lookup returns CDR1 SGHNT and CDR2 YENEEA. CDR3 nucleotides: TGTGCCAGCAGCTTAGAACAGGGGGGCACAGATACGCAGTATTTT. This sequence encodes CASSLEQGGTDTQYF. The complete variable domain, with remaining parts taken from reference TRBV11-3 and TRBJ2-3, reads EAGVVQSPRYKIIEKKQPVAFWCNPISGHNTLYWYLQNLGQGPELLIRYENEEAVDDSQLPKDRFSAERLKGVDSTLKIQPAELGDSAVYLCASSLEQGGTDTQYFGPGTRLTVL.

This clonotype has ten or more counts. This sequence joins TRBV7-6 and TRBJ2-3; the match to TRBD2 covers 8 bases. The CDR3 is made up of 14 amino acids. In germline, CDR1 is SGHVS, CDR2 FNYEAQ. J lost 4 bases, V lost 5 bases, and 5 bases had no gene match. CDR3: CASSLQREPDTQYF. CDR3 in DNA: TGTGCCAGCAGCCTGCAGCGGGAGCCAGATACGCAGTATTTT.

The rearrangement uses TRBV20-1 and TRBJ2-5, with no clear D. Germline loops: CDR1 DFQATT, CDR2 SNEGSKA (reference sequence). CDR3 length: 12 residues. V lost 5 bases and J 1 base, leaving 8 bases between the germline ends. CDR3 coding DNA: TGCAGTGCTCTGCGTCCCCAAGAGACCCAGTACTTC. As protein: CSALRPQETQYF.

This clonotype was counted only a few times. The rearrangement uses TRBV5-1 and TRBJ2-7; possibly TRBD1 or TRBD2 for D (5 bases each). The CDR3 consists of 13 residues. Per germline, CDR1 SGHRS and CDR2 YFSETQ. Between the trimmed V and J ends, which lost 2 bases and 6 bases, there was a span of 12 bases. CDR3 DNA: TGCGCCAGCAGCTTAAATGTTGGGGGCGAGCAGTACTTC. Protein product: CASSLNVGGEQYF.

This clonotype was observed a handful of times. The chain carries TRBV13 and TRBJ2-1, with D possibly TRBD2 on 5 matching bases. The CDR3 is made up of 17 amino acids. Per the germline V gene, CDR1 is PRHDT and CDR2 is FYEKMQ (reference sequence). The V and J ends lost 0 bases and 0 bases respectively, with 12 bases between them. As DNA, the CDR3 is TGTGCCAGCAGCTTAGGCCTCTTGGGGAGCTCCTACAATGAGCAGTTCTTC. It codes for CASSLGLLGSSYNEQFF.

This clonotype was observed many times. This chain uses TRBV6-2 or TRBV6-3 with TRBJ2-1; D gene unclear. The V gene's germline CDR1 is MNHEY and CDR2 SVGEGT. V lost 0 bases and J lost 3, with 24 bases in between. The CDR3 runs 20 residues. The CDR3 sequence is CASSYSTPLSLQPLYNEQFF. The CDR3 nucleotides read TGTGCCAGCAGTTACTCTACCCCCCTATCACTCCAACCGCTCTACAATGAGCAGTTCTTC.

This clonotype was recorded at least ten times. The J gene is TRBJ2-7, the V gene TRBV12-3 or TRBV12-4; 10 bases fit TRBD2. The CDR3 has 16 amino acids. V shed 4 bases and J 1 base; nucleotides not matched to a gene: 7. CDR3 protein: CASSSSGRARSYEQYF. CDR3 nucleotides: TGTGCCAGCAGTTCAAGCGGGAGGGCGAGGTCCTACGAGCAGTACTTC.

This clonotype has more than one count but fewer than ten. The chain carries TRBV5-1 and TRBJ1-1; 8 bases line up with TRBD1. The CDR3 is 17 residues long. Trimming cost V 0 bases and J 3 bases; bases outside gene matches: 10. Germline values: CDR1 SGHRS, CDR2 YFSETQ. CDR3 coding DNA: TGCGCCAGCAGCTTGGGAGTTGGGGGACAGGACCACACTGAAGCTTTCTTT. Protein sequence: CASSLGVGGQDHTEAFF.

This clonotype has a handful of counts. V gene TRBV6-1 combines with J gene TRBJ2-7; D remains unclear. CDR3 length: 12 amino acids. Between the trimmed V and J ends, which lost 5 bases and 6 bases, there was a span of 11 bases. The germline CDR1 and CDR2 sequences are MNHNS and SASEGT. CDR3 DNA sequence: TGTGCCAGCAGTTCGCAGACGGGCGAGCAGTACTTC. Translated, it gives CASSSQTGEQYF.

The sample holds a few counts of this clonotype. The CDR3, as DNA: TGTGCCAGCAGCCTGGCGGCGGGGGTCAACACAGATACGCAGTATTTT. This sequence encodes CASSLAAGVNTDTQYF. The rearrangement uses TRBV11-2 and TRBJ2-3; TRBD2 aligns across 7 bases. CDR1 and CDR2 (germline): SGHAT, FQNNGV. The V and J ends lost 5 bases and 2 bases, in that order; junction bases with no gene match: 10. The CDR3 is 16 residues long.

This clonotype was counted a few times. The chain employs TRBV5-1 and TRBJ1-6, with 9 bases matching TRBD1. Unmatched junction bases numbered 10, after V lost 7 bases and J lost 11 bases. Germline lookup yields CDR1 SGHRS and CDR2 YFSETQ. The CDR3 is 14 residues long. CDR3: CASRRTGEKAPLHF. The CDR3 DNA follows: TGCGCCAGCCGAAGGACAGGGGAAAAAGCACCCCTCCACTTT.

This clonotype was recorded many times. The rearrangement joins TRBV6-6 to TRBJ2-3; 9 bases are a match to TRBD1. V shed 2 bases and J 5 bases; nucleotides not matched to a gene: 11. The CDR3 runs 17 residues. Germline CDR1 MNHNY, CDR2 SVGAGI (reference sequence). The CDR3 DNA follows: TGTGCCAGCAGTTACCGAGCGGGACAGGGACACGGAGATACGCAGTATTTT. It encodes CASSYRAGQGHGDTQYF.

The gene calls are TRBV13 and TRBJ2-2; 8 bases map to TRBD2. Trimming at V came to 5 bases and at J to 0 bases, leaving 5 bases not matched to a gene. The CDR3 has 16 amino acids. CDR1 and CDR2 from the germline V gene are PRHDT and FYEKMQ (reference sequence). CDR3 in DNA: TGTGCCAGCAGCGACGCTAGCGGGCCGAACACCGGGGAGCTGTTTTTT. Protein product: CASSDASGPNTGELFF.

This clonotype was seen many times. V is TRBV30 and J is TRBJ2-7; the match to TRBD2 covers 8 bases. The CDR3 consists of 13 residues. The V and J ends lost 5 bases and 1 base, in that order; junction bases with no gene match: 4. From germline, CDR1 is GTSNPN and CDR2 SVGIG (reference sequence). In DNA, the CDR3 is TGTGCCTGGCGGGAGGGGAGTTCCTACGAGCAGTACTTC. Its translation is CAWREGSSYEQYF. Combining the CDR3 with reference TRBV30 and TRBJ2-7 gives the whole variable domain SQTIHQWPATLVQPVGSPLSLECTVEGTSNPNLYWYRQAAGRGLQLLFYSVGIGQISSEVPQNLSASRPQDRQFILSSKKLLLSDSGFYLCAWREGSSYEQYFGPGTRLTVT.

This clonotype has at least ten counts. V gene TRBV10-3 combines with J gene TRBJ2-7, with D hard to call. The CDR3 consists of 12 residues. The ends were cut back, 10 bases at V and 6 bases at J, with 16 bases in the middle. Germline V gene lookup returns CDR1 ENHRY and CDR2 SYGVKD. The DNA of the CDR3 is TGTGCCAGCTCCCCCTTGCCGGGCGAGCAGTACTTC. This sequence encodes CASSPLPGEQYF.